This entry is about one TCR beta chain. What it binds is not known. The CDR3 loop spans 14 amino acids. Germline assignment: CDR1 MGHDK and CDR2 SYGVNS. V lost 3 bases to trimming and J lost 7 bases; unmatched junction nucleotides: 8. The protocol was immunoSEQ multiplex PCR, while the TCRdb copy is restricted to in-frame clones and leaves out a portion. The sample contains 6,000 or so clones, roughly 98% of which appear only once. These data originate in a study of T cells after posttransplantation cyclophosphamide. The study's findings and limits: After PTCy, TRB diversity resembled that of CNI/methotrexate controls. TRB overlap between skin or GI tissue T cells and blood was limited. Later post-transplant blood repertoires were often dominated by donor CD8+ memory clones.

This sequence joins TRBV25-1 and TRBJ1-2; 7 bases are shared with TRBD1. The clonotype was recovered from a man in his forties in good health, CMV-negative, and a related stem cell transplant donor. Sequencing was carried out using memory CD4+ T cells sorted from PBMCs. CDR3 nucleotide sequence: TGTGCCAGCAGTGACTACGGGACAGCAACTGGCTACACCTTC. Its protein is CASSDYGTATGYTF.